Included here is one TCR beta chain sequence, with context. Antigen unknown. The CDR3 is made up of 15 amino acids. Trimming at V came to 1 base and at J to 8 bases, leaving 7 bases not matched to a gene. The germline CDR1 and CDR2 sequences are LGHNA and YNFKEQ. This specimen belongs to a study of somatic mutations in cytotoxic T cells in rheumatoid arthritis. Broader study findings: Just what the expanded CD8+ clones targeted, in terms of antigens, remained unknown.

Healthy controls were blood donors with median age roughly 50 years (range roughly 20-80) and 55% female. Positively selected by magnetic beads, CD4+ and CD8+ cells were purity-checked by flow cytometry. Sequencing was performed with immunoSEQ multiplex PCR; in TCRdb, only in-frame clones are kept and a portion is missing. The sample lists more than 20,000 clones, about 81% occurring once. Sample: CD8+ T cells sorted from blood. The V gene is TRBV4-2, the J gene TRBJ2-1; 8 bases are shared with TRBD2. This TCR was sampled from a man over 45 in good health. In nucleotides, the CDR3 is TGTGCCAGCAGCCAAGCCCCCGGGAGGGAGGATGAGCAGTTCTTC. This translates into CASSQAPGREDEQFF.